What follows are 30 T cell receptor beta chains derived from one specimen sequenced in a study of blood T cells in healthy people across ages. For the second PCR, which ran for roughly 6 to 12 cycles, a sample-barcoded 5' primer and a J-beta primer mix were used. TCRdb used MiXCR to reprocess the 5' RACE reads, holding one entry per CDR3 protein. Counted here are 1 million or so distinct CDR3 sequences, around 43% occurring once; the ten biggest clones make up approximately 20%. The specimen sequenced was blood. Receptor source: a woman aged 55-69 years in good health.

This clonotype was seen a few times. V gene TRBV18 combines with J gene TRBJ2-7; 8 bases align to TRBD1. Germline CDR1 reads KGHSH; CDR2 reads LQKENI. V shed 6 bases, J shed 5 bases, and the junction held 9 bases outside the gene matches. CDR3 size: 14 residues. As DNA, the CDR3 is TGTGCCAGCTCGCAACTCAGGGGGCTCAACGAGCAGTACTTC. It encodes CASSQLRGLNEQYF.

In its sample, this clonotype was seen a few times. The chain recombines TRBV12-3 or TRBV12-4 with TRBJ2-5, with 10 positions matching TRBD1. The CDR3 totals 14 residues. Unmatched junction bases numbered 4, after V lost 6 bases and J lost 3 bases. The CDR3 nucleotides read TGTGCCAGCAGATCGACAGGGGGCGAAGAGACCCAGTACTTC. This sequence encodes CASRSTGGEETQYF.

J is TRBJ2-5 and V is TRBV27; TRBD1 matches at 9 bases. The DNA matches TRBJ2-7 better at its end, which makes the J call doubtful. Germline values: CDR1 MNHEY, CDR2 SMNVEV (reference sequence). This CDR3 comprises 14 residues. This CDR3 reads CASTAQGAVSEQYF. The CDR3 bases are TGTGCCAGCACCGCACAGGGGGCGGTAAGCGAGCAGTACTTC.

The V call is TRBV9, the J call TRBJ2-7; 10 nucleotides align to TRBD1. CDR3 length equals 15 residues. V shed 2 bases, J shed 4 bases, and the junction held 6 bases outside the gene matches. In germline, CDR1 is SGDLS, CDR2 YYNGEE. The chain's CDR3 is CASSVSTGGRYEQYF. For the CDR3, the DNA is TGTGCCAGCAGCGTCTCGACAGGGGGCAGGTACGAGCAGTACTTC.

V and J are TRBV5-5 and TRBJ2-4, with a possible D match to TRBD1 (6 bases). The CDR3 has 13 residues. V was clipped by 4 bases and J by 6 bases, with 11 bases between them. Germline assignment: CDR1 SGHKS and CDR2 YYEKEE (reference sequence). CDR3 nucleotides: TGTGCCAGCAGCGTAGGGGGTATAAACATTCAGTACTTC. This codes for CASSVGGINIQYF.

Concerning this clonotype itself: Germline and junction disagree at one end, which may indicate a read error. The chain joins TRBV5-5 to TRBJ2-6; TRBD1 might be the D (5 bases). Per the germline V gene, CDR1 is SGHKS and CDR2 is YYEKEE (reference sequence). The CDR3 loop spans 16 amino acids. The CDR3 region has the DNA TGTGCCAGCAGCATGGGTAGTGGTTCTGGGGCCAACGACCTGACTTTC. This gives the protein CASSMGSGSGANDLTF.

The rearrangement joins TRBV20-1 to TRBJ2-7; 8 bases fit TRBD2. The J segment lost 1 base and the V segment lost 6 bases, leaving 8 bases of the junction unmatched. The germline V gene has CDR1 DFQATT and CDR2 SNEGSKA (reference sequence). This CDR3 region has 14 residues. The CDR3 is CSAPQRGRSYEQYF. The CDR3 DNA is TGCAGTGCACCCCAACGCGGGAGGTCCTACGAGCAGTACTTC.

This clonotype was observed at least ten times. The gene calls are TRBV11-2 and TRBJ2-7; D is unresolved. CDR1 and CDR2 (germline): SGHAT, FQNNGV. This CDR3 region has 13 residues. V was trimmed by 2 bases and J by 2 bases, leaving 7 bases between them. The CDR3 loop is CASSLSAAYEQYF. In DNA, the CDR3 is TGTGCCAGCAGCTTATCAGCAGCCTACGAGCAGTACTTC.

The chain recombines TRBV10-3 with TRBJ1-5; tentatively, D is TRBD1 (5 bases). Germline V CDR1 and CDR2: ENHRY, SYGVKD. This CDR3 contains 16 residues. Between the trimmed V and J ends, which lost 0 bases and 5 bases, there was a span of 14 bases. In DNA form, the CDR3 reads TGTGCCATCAGTGAGTCGGCAGGGCCTGGGGATCAGCCCCAGCATTTT. The encoded protein is CAISESAGPGDQPQHF.

This clonotype was seen a handful of times. The chain carries TRBV18 and TRBJ2-1; 8 positions agree with TRBD2. The V and J ends lost 2 bases and 7 bases, in that order; junction bases with no gene match: 7. CDR3 length: 15 residues. The germline V gene encodes CDR1 KGHSH and CDR2 LQKENI. CDR3 protein: CASSPVSGSGNEQFF. Written as DNA, the CDR3 is TGTGCCAGCTCACCAGTCAGCGGGAGTGGTAATGAGCAGTTCTTC.

In this sample, this clonotype turned up many times. The rearrangement links TRBV4-1 to TRBJ2-5; D gene ambiguous. This CDR3 is 16 amino acids long. Germline V lookup: CDR1 MGHRA, CDR2 YSYEKL. Trimming stripped 0 bases from V and 5 bases from J, with 16 bases between. In DNA form, the CDR3 reads TGCGCCAGCAGCCAAGAATCCCCCGTGGCTGCGGAGACCCAGTACTTC. Amino acids: CASSQESPVAAETQYF.

The rearrangement uses TRBV2 and TRBJ2-7; D unclear. CDR1 and CDR2 (germline): SNHLY, FYNNEI. The V end was cut by 2 bases, the J end by 4 bases, with 21 bases between. The CDR3 covers 17 residues. CDR3 residues: CASSEYPRTADPYEQYF. The DNA of the CDR3 is TGTGCCAGCAGTGAATACCCGCGGACGGCCGATCCTTACGAGCAGTACTTC.

In this sample, this clonotype turned up a few times. This chain links TRBV27 with TRBJ2-1; weak D call: TRBD2 (6 bases). Germline CDR1 MNHEY, CDR2 SMNVEV (reference sequence). CDR3 length equals 14 residues. Trimming removed 2 bases from V and 7 bases from J, with 12 bases in between. The CDR3 spells CASSLSDGTNEQFF. The CDR3 DNA follows: TGTGCCAGCAGTTTAAGTGACGGGACTAATGAGCAGTTCTTC.

This chain uses TRBV6-1 with TRBJ2-3, with 14 bases identical to TRBD2. The CDR3 length is 15 residues. Germline V gene lookup returns CDR1 MNHNS and CDR2 SASEGT. The trim removed 6 bases at V and 7 bases at J, leaving 6 bases unmatched. The DNA for the CDR3 is TGTGCCAGCAGCACCGGGACTAGCGGGAGTTATACGCAGTATTTT. It encodes CASSTGTSGSYTQYF.

This clonotype was counted a few times. The chain employs TRBV6-6 and TRBJ2-5; tentative D call: TRBD1 (5 bases). The J call is doubtful: the DNA matches TRBJ2-7 better. This CDR3 is 12 amino acids long. Germline CDR1 MNHNY, CDR2 SVGAGI (reference sequence). CDR3 in amino acids: CASSTGWHEQYF. The CDR3 bases are TGTGCCAGCAGCACAGGATGGCACGAGCAGTACTTC.

This clonotype occurred once. The chain combines TRBV7-8 with TRBJ1-5; TRBD1 matches 8 bases. With V trimmed by 1 base and J by 7 bases, 6 bases remained unmatched. Germline CDR1 SGHVS, CDR2 FQNEAQ. The CDR3 covers 15 residues. The CDR3 reads CASSLGRGLRQPQHF. The CDR3 DNA reads as TGTGCCAGCAGCTTAGGCAGGGGGCTGAGGCAGCCCCAGCATTTT.

CDR3 protein: CASSPEGGPYEQYF. Here the CDR3 DNA reads TGCGCCAGCAGCCCCGAAGGGGGCCCTTACGAGCAGTACTTC. The chain has TRBV5-1 and TRBJ2-7; 7 bases align to TRBD1. Trimming cost V 4 bases and J 4 bases; bases outside gene matches: 8. CDR3 length: 14 residues. Germline CDR1 SGHRS, CDR2 YFSETQ.

The rearrangement links TRBV20-1 to TRBJ2-3, with TRBD2 matching 16 bases. The CDR3 extends over 19 amino acids. Trimming took 3 bases from V and 1 from J; bases not matched to a gene: 10. The germline V gene has CDR1 DFQATT and CDR2 SNEGSKA (reference sequence). The CDR3 coding sequence is TGCAGTGCTAGCGGCACCGGGACTAGCGGGAGGGAGGGCACAGATACGCAGTATTTT. Its translation is CSASGTGTSGREGTDTQYF.

This clonotype was recorded at least ten times. The chain joins TRBV9 to TRBJ2-7, with 10 bases that match TRBD1. The length of the CDR3 is 17 residues. V dropped 4 bases and J dropped 0; count of bases not matched to a gene: 10. Germline V gene sequence: CDR1 SGDLS, CDR2 YYNGEE. The CDR3 reads CASSPKPGQGISYEQYF. CDR3 sequence (DNA): TGTGCCAGCAGCCCGAAGCCGGGACAGGGGATCTCCTACGAGCAGTACTTC.

The chain joins TRBV5-1 to TRBJ1-1, with 8 positions matching TRBD1. CDR3 length: 14 residues. Germline assignment: CDR1 SGHRS and CDR2 YFSETQ. The trim removed 3 bases at V and 8 bases at J, leaving 9 bases unmatched. The CDR3 bases are TGCGCCAGCAGCTCGGGACAGGACGTCGGCGAAGCTTTCTTT. This sequence encodes CASSSGQDVGEAFF. Full variable domain (rest looked up from reference TRBV5-1 and TRBJ1-1): KAGVTQTPRYLIKTRGQQVTLSCSPISGHRSVSWYQQTPGQGLQFLFEYFSETQRNKGNFPGRFSGRQFSNSRSEMNVSTLELGDSALYLCASSSGQDVGEAFFGQGTRLTVV.

This chain uses TRBV12-3 or TRBV12-4 with TRBJ1-5; D unresolved. The CDR3 loop spans 17 amino acids. Between the trimmed V and J ends, which lost 1 base and 3 bases, there was a span of 16 bases. The CDR3 DNA is TGTGCCAGCAGTTTAGAACTCCGGCAGTACTACAATCAGCCCCAGCATTTT. Protein: CASSLELRQYYNQPQHF.

This clonotype was seen just once. The V call is TRBV5-6, the J call TRBJ2-1; 7 nucleotides line up with TRBD2. The CDR3 contains 16 residues. Germline CDR1 is SGHDT and CDR2 is YYEEEE. The V and J ends lost 4 bases and 2 bases, in that order; junction bases with no gene match: 9. The CDR3 nucleotides read TGTGCCAGCAGCCCGGGGGGTCGGGGGGCCTACAATGAGCAGTTCTTC. Translated, it gives CASSPGGRGAYNEQFF.

This chain joins TRBV12-3 or TRBV12-4 and TRBJ2-7; weak D call: TRBD1 (6 bases). The CDR3 contains 15 residues. V lost 1 base and J 3 bases, leaving 13 bases between the germline ends. In DNA form, the CDR3 reads TGTGCCAGCAGTTTAGAGGGACATCAGAACTACGAGCAGTACTTC. Translating it yields CASSLEGHQNYEQYF.

There are a few counts of this clonotype. The gene calls are TRBV20-1 and TRBJ2-7; 10 bases are a match to TRBD2. The CDR3 has 15 residues. V dropped 6 bases and J dropped 0; count of bases not matched to a gene: 8. Germline V gene data show CDR1 as DFQATT and CDR2 as SNEGSKA (reference sequence). In nucleotides, the CDR3 is TGCAGTGCCACAGGACTAGCGGAAAGCTCCTACGAGCAGTACTTC. This codes for CSATGLAESSYEQYF.

This clonotype was seen a few times. The chain joins TRBV27 to TRBJ2-7; D is uncertain. This CDR3 contains 13 residues. V was cut by 3 bases and J by 7 bases, with 13 bases left in between. The V gene's germline CDR1 is MNHEY and CDR2 SMNVEV (reference sequence). CDR3 DNA: TGTGCCAGCAGTTTGCGGTCAGAGCATGAGCAGTACTTC. Translating gives CASSLRSEHEQYF.

The rearrangement uses TRBV2 and TRBJ2-1; D might be TRBD1 or TRBD2, each matching 5 bases. Germline values: CDR1 SNHLY, CDR2 FYNNEI. Deletions cut 7 bases from V and 7 bases from J, with 17 bases between. This CDR3 has 14 amino acids. Here the CDR3 reads CASIRDALGNEQFF. The DNA of the CDR3 is TGTGCCAGCATCCGGGACGCGTTAGGGAATGAGCAGTTCTTC.

The J gene is TRBJ2-7, the V gene TRBV4-2; tentatively, D is TRBD1 or TRBD2 (5 bases each). Looked up from germline, CDR1 is LGHNA and CDR2 is YNFKEQ. V was trimmed by 4 bases and J by 3 bases, leaving 22 bases between them. The CDR3 spans 17 residues. The CDR3 bases are TGTGCCAGCAGCCGGGGACGGGCTCAATCCCATATCTACGAGCAGTACTTC. It translates to CASSRGRAQSHIYEQYF.

The gene calls are TRBV7-2 and TRBJ2-3; D might be TRBD1 (5 bases). Germline-derived CDR1 and CDR2 are SGHTA and FQGNSA. The CDR3 has 14 residues. The V end lost 0 bases, the J end lost 4 bases, and 8 bases lay between the germline ends. The CDR3 protein is CASSLAVGPDTQYF. The CDR3 DNA reads as TGTGCCAGCAGCTTAGCTGTGGGGCCAGATACGCAGTATTTT.

The chain carries TRBV28 and TRBJ2-5, with unresolved D. The J call is uncertain, as TRBJ2-7 better fits the DNA end. Germline CDR1 MDHEN, CDR2 SYDVKM. The CDR3 extends over 12 amino acids. This chain's CDR3 is CASSPSDPEQYF. CDR3 in DNA: TGTGCCAGCAGTCCATCCGATCCCGAGCAGTACTTC.

The rearrangement links TRBV20-1 to TRBJ2-3, with a weak D call TRBD2 (6 bases). The CDR3 spans 14 residues. Trimming left V 5 bases short and J 8 bases short, with 20 bases between. The germline CDR1 and CDR2 sequences are DFQATT and SNEGSKA (reference sequence). CDR3 coding DNA: TGCAGTGCTCGGCGGGACTCCGGTTCAGTTACGCAGTATTTT. This gives the protein CSARRDSGSVTQYF.